These 27 T cell receptor beta chains were sequenced from one sample in a study of shared clonotypes between healthy human individuals. Clones were sequenced by immunoSEQ multiplex PCR, and TCRdb holds only the in-frame ones, with some missing. The sample holds more than 2,000,000 clones, more than 85% seen once. Sequenced material: naive CD4+ T cells from PBMCs. The subset denotes: CD45RA+ positively selected. These receptor sequences come from a man younger than 35 in good health. Some clones in this sample may be carry-over from other donors' samples.

The chain recombines TRBV4-1 with TRBJ2-7, with D perhaps TRBD1 (6 bases). CDR3 size: 15 residues. Germline CDR1 is MGHRA and CDR2 is YSYEKL. V lost 1 base, J lost 0 bases, and 10 bases lay in between. The CDR3 region is CASSQGGQSSYEQYF. For the CDR3, the DNA is TGCGCCAGCAGCCAAGGAGGACAGTCCTCCTACGAGCAGTACTTC.

About this clone: Other DNA sequences of this sample code for an identical CDR3. The rearrangement joins TRBV5-1 to TRBJ2-5; D uncertain. This CDR3 has 12 amino acids. Germline CDR1 and CDR2: SGHRS and YFSETQ. Trimming cost V 4 bases and J 3 bases, with 7 bases left between them. The chain's CDR3 is CASSPTEETQYF. DNA for the CDR3: TGCGCCAGCAGCCCTACCGAAGAGACCCAGTACTTC.

This clone is a singleton in its sample. J is TRBJ1-1 and V is TRBV29-1; possible D gene TRBD1, 5 bases. Deletions cut 7 bases from V and 2 bases from J, with 14 bases between. This CDR3 is 13 amino acids long. CDR1 and CDR2 from the germline V gene are SQVTM and ANQGSEA. The CDR3 reads CSGHHQGNTEAFF. In DNA, the CDR3 is TGCAGCGGCCACCATCAGGGTAACACTGAAGCTTTCTTT.

V is TRBV7-8 and J is TRBJ2-7, with TRBD1 matching over 10 bases. The CDR3 length is 14 residues. Germline V gives CDR1 SGHVS, CDR2 FQNEAQ. J gave up 3 bases and V 5 bases, and 4 bases lay outside the gene matches. DNA of the CDR3: TGTGCCAGCAGCCAAGGACAGGGGGTCTACGAGCAGTACTTC. As protein: CASSQGQGVYEQYF. The complete variable domain, with remaining parts taken from reference TRBV7-8 and TRBJ2-7, reads GAGVSQSPRYKVAKRGQDVALRCDPISGHVSLFWYQQALGQGPEFLTYFQNEAQLDKSGLPSDRFFAERPEGSVSTLKIQRTQQEDSAVYLCASSQGQGVYEQYFGPGTRLTVT.

The V gene is TRBV7-2, the J gene TRBJ1-1; tentative D call: TRBD1 (6 bases). Germline V gene lookup returns CDR1 SGHTA and CDR2 FQGNSA. The V end lost 6 bases, the J end lost 3 bases, and 17 bases lay between the germline ends. The CDR3 has 15 amino acids. The CDR3 nucleotides are TGTGCCAGCAGACTCCAGACAGGTTTCGACACTGAAGCTTTCTTT. Translating it yields CASRLQTGFDTEAFF.

The genes are TRBV4-2 and TRBJ2-7; 8 bases agree with TRBD1. The V segment lost 1 base and the J segment 5 bases; nucleotides outside the gene matches: 7. Germline-derived CDR1 and CDR2 are LGHNA and YNFKEQ. CDR3 length: 15 residues. Written as DNA, the CDR3 is TGTGCCAGCAGCCAAGTCTTACAGGGGGAGGACGAGCAGTACTTC. Its protein product is CASSQVLQGEDEQYF.

The chain combines TRBV4-2 with TRBJ2-4; tentative D call: TRBD1 (6 bases). Trimming stripped 1 base from V and 4 bases from J, with 8 bases between. Germline V gene lookup returns CDR1 LGHNA and CDR2 YNFKEQ. The CDR3 totals 14 residues. CDR3: CASSQAGAKNIQYF. The CDR3 DNA sequence: TGTGCCAGCAGCCAAGCAGGGGCTAAAAACATTCAGTACTTC.

The V call is TRBV5-4, the J call TRBJ1-1, with 7 bases matching TRBD1. Germline CDR1 is SGHNT and CDR2 is YYREEE (reference sequence). V shed 0 bases, J shed 5 bases, and the junction held 10 bases outside the gene matches. The length of the CDR3 is 16 residues. The CDR3 loop is CASSLAGGRVRTEAFF. The CDR3 nucleotides read TGTGCCAGCAGCTTGGCAGGGGGGCGGGTGAGGACTGAAGCTTTCTTT.

CDR3 region: CASSWGTGANVLTF. DNA of the CDR3: TGCGCCAGCAGCTGGGGAACTGGGGCCAACGTCCTGACTTTC. V and J are TRBV5-1 and TRBJ2-6; D gene uncertain. Germline CDR1 is SGHRS and CDR2 is YFSETQ. Trimming left V 3 bases short and J 2 bases short, with 6 bases between. The CDR3 loop spans 14 amino acids.

V and J are TRBV27 and TRBJ2-5, with 7 bases identical to TRBD2. The V gene end was trimmed by 6 bases and the J gene end by 7 bases; junction bases not matched to a gene: 8. This CDR3 has 13 residues. Germline CDR1 MNHEY, CDR2 SMNVEV (reference sequence). CDR3 sequence: CASSRRELGTQYF. CDR3 DNA sequence: TGTGCCAGCAGCCGGCGGGAGTTGGGGACCCAGTACTTC.

The chain links TRBV29-1 to TRBJ2-1; no firm D call. The length of the CDR3 is 15 residues. Trimming pared 4 bases from V and 2 bases from J, leaving 15 bases between. Per the germline V gene, CDR1 is SQVTM and CDR2 is ANQGSEA. CDR3 sequence reads: CSVAKFDRAYNEQFF. The CDR3 coding sequence is TGCAGCGTTGCCAAATTTGACCGAGCCTACAATGAGCAGTTCTTC.

As to this clone: At the DNA level, this CDR3 is encoded by other sequences in the same sample as well. The chain's CDR3 is CASSYRGGETQYF. DNA for the CDR3: TGTGCCAGCAGTTACAGGGGGGGCGAGACCCAGTACTTC. The chain links TRBV6-6 to TRBJ2-5, with a possible D match to TRBD2 (7 bases). The ends were cut back, 2 bases at V and 5 bases at J, with 9 bases in the middle. In germline, CDR1 is MNHNY, CDR2 SVGAGI (reference sequence). The CDR3 consists of 13 residues.

V and J are TRBV19 and TRBJ2-2; D perhaps matches TRBD1 (5 bases). Trimming shortened V by 6 bases and J by 6 bases, and 11 bases separated the two germline ends. This CDR3 region has 13 residues. Germline lookup yields CDR1 LNHDA and CDR2 SQIVND (reference sequence). The chain's CDR3 is CASRNQGPGELFF. As DNA, the CDR3 is TGTGCCAGTAGAAACCAGGGCCCCGGGGAGCTGTTTTTT.

The chain carries TRBV18 and TRBJ2-7, with 8 bases lining up with TRBD1. CDR3 length: 15 amino acids. J was trimmed by 4 bases and V by 2 bases; bases with no gene match: 7. The germline V gene encodes CDR1 KGHSH and CDR2 LQKENI. The CDR3 DNA is TGTGCCAGCTCACCAGGACAGGGAATTTATTACGAGCAGTACTTC. It codes for CASSPGQGIYYEQYF.

The rearrangement uses TRBV9 and TRBJ2-2; 8 bases agree with TRBD1. This CDR3 comprises 17 residues. Germline-derived CDR1 and CDR2 are SGDLS and YYNGEE. V lost 3 bases to trimming and J lost 0 bases; unmatched junction nucleotides: 7. The CDR3 is CASSEVQGAANTGELFF. The DNA for the CDR3 is TGTGCCAGCAGCGAGGTTCAGGGGGCCGCGAACACCGGGGAGCTGTTTTTT.

This clone turned up a few times. CDR3 bases: TGCGCCAGCAGAGGGTCCAGTAGGTCCGGGGAGCTGTTTTTT. It specifies CASRGSSRSGELFF. This chain joins TRBV4-1 and TRBJ2-2, with D hard to call. Looked up from germline, CDR1 is MGHRA and CDR2 is YSYEKL. This CDR3 is built from 14 residues. The V end lost 6 bases, the J end lost 6 bases, and 14 bases lay between the germline ends.

This clone occurred a few times. This CDR3 is also generated by other DNA sequences in the sample. The gene calls are TRBV5-4 and TRBJ1-4; weak D call: TRBD1 (5 bases). V lost 2 bases and J lost 2, with 10 bases in between. CDR1 is SGHNT and CDR2 is YYREEE in the germline V gene (reference sequence). The length of the CDR3 is 15 residues. CDR3 sequence: CASSLAGPTNEKLFF. The DNA of the CDR3 is TGTGCCAGCAGCTTAGCAGGGCCCACTAATGAAAAACTGTTTTTT.

The chain combines TRBV5-1 with TRBJ2-5; D might be TRBD2 (5 bases). Germline CDR1 reads SGHRS; CDR2 reads YFSETQ. The CDR3 covers 14 residues. V lost 4 bases and J lost 2, with 12 bases in between. This CDR3 is CASSPLPGQETQYF. In nucleotides, the CDR3 is TGCGCCAGCAGCCCCCTTCCGGGGCAAGAGACCCAGTACTTC.

V and J are TRBV29-1 and TRBJ2-3; a weak D match, TRBD2 (6 bases). From germline, CDR1 is SQVTM and CDR2 ANQGSEA. The CDR3 sequence is 13 residues long. The ends were cut back, 7 bases at V and 5 bases at J, with 16 bases in the middle. CDR3 DNA: TGCAGCGGGGGACTTTTACTGGGAGATACGCAGTATTTT. It specifies CSGGLLLGDTQYF.

The CDR3 nucleotides are TGTGCCATCAGTGCACCCGGACTCTATGGCTACACCTTC. Residues: CAISAPGLYGYTF. The chain combines TRBV10-3 with TRBJ1-2; D gene unclear. The CDR3 is made up of 13 amino acids. Germline-derived CDR1 and CDR2 are ENHRY and SYGVKD. V was cut by 4 bases and J by 4 bases, with 10 bases left in between.

The V call is TRBV18, the J call TRBJ2-7, with D perhaps given as TRBD1 or TRBD2 (5 bases each). This CDR3 region has 13 residues. The V end lost 3 bases, the J end lost 9 bases, and 15 bases lay between the germline ends. The germline V gene has CDR1 KGHSH and CDR2 LQKENI. The CDR3 bases are TGTGCCAGCTCACCGATTGGGACGGACGCGCAGTACTTC. Encoded protein: CASSPIGTDAQYF.

This rearrangement joins TRBV5-8 to TRBJ2-7; D remains ambiguous. Looked up from germline, CDR1 is SGHTS and CDR2 is YDEGEE. V was shortened by 3 bases and J by 4 bases, with 20 bases between the two germline ends. The CDR3 runs 16 residues. Here the CDR3 reads CASSSEPRWQSYEQYF. The CDR3 nucleotides read TGTGCCAGCAGCTCGGAACCCCGCTGGCAAAGTTACGAGCAGTACTTC. Looking up the rest from reference TRBV5-8 and TRBJ2-7 gives the full variable domain: EAGVTQSPTHLIKTRGQQATLRCSPISGHTSVYWYQQALGLGLQFLLWYDEGEERNRGNFPPRFSGRQFPNYSSELNVNALELEDSALYLCASSSEPRWQSYEQYFGPGTRLTVT.

The chain has TRBV28 and TRBJ2-7; a possible D gene is TRBD2 (7 bases). The length of the CDR3 is 13 residues. V was trimmed by 5 bases and J by 4 bases, leaving 12 bases between them. In germline, CDR1 is MDHEN, CDR2 SYDVKM. The CDR3 nucleotides are TGTGCCAGCAGTAGGGGGGGTTTGTACGAGCAGTACTTC. It encodes CASSRGGLYEQYF. Looking up the rest from reference TRBV28 and TRBJ2-7 gives the full variable domain: DVKVTQSSRYLVKRTGEKVFLECVQDMDHENMFWYRQDPGLGLRLIYFSYDVKMKEKGDIPEGYSVSREKKERFSLILESASTNQTSMYLCASSRGGLYEQYFGPGTRLTVT.

The sample holds one count of this clone. The CDR3 nucleotides read TGTGCCAGCGGATCCACTTTGGAGTATGGCTACACCTTC. This encodes CASGSTLEYGYTF. The V call is TRBV27, the J call TRBJ1-2; no clear D gene. The germline V gene has CDR1 MNHEY and CDR2 SMNVEV (reference sequence). The CDR3 is 13 amino acids. Deletions cut 8 bases from V and 5 bases from J, with 15 bases between.

The V and J genes are TRBV4-1 and TRBJ2-7; 7 nucleotides agree with TRBD1. Germline trimming cut 3 bases from V and 3 bases from J; bases unmatched to any gene: 14. Germline V gene lookup returns CDR1 MGHRA and CDR2 YSYEKL. The length of the CDR3 is 17 residues. The DNA of the CDR3 is TGCGCCAGCAGCCACCGTCCCGGGACAGTCCCTGTCTACGAGCAGTACTTC. Translated, it gives CASSHRPGTVPVYEQYF.

V gene TRBV6-5 combines with J gene TRBJ2-7; TRBD1 is a possible D gene (6 bases). Germline CDR1 is MNHEY and CDR2 is SVGAGI. Trimming pared 0 bases from V and 3 bases from J, leaving 15 bases between. The CDR3 is made up of 16 amino acids. The CDR3 protein is CASSYSGATPNYEQYF. CDR3 DNA sequence: TGTGCCAGCAGTTACTCGGGGGCCACCCCGAACTACGAGCAGTACTTC.

The gene calls are TRBV30 and TRBJ2-3, with a weak D call TRBD2 (5 bases). V lost 1 base, J lost 8 bases, and 10 bases lay in between. CDR1 and CDR2 from the germline V gene are GTSNPN and SVGIG (reference sequence). The CDR3 length is 12 residues. The CDR3 bases are TGTGCCTGGAGTGGCGTGGCGGGTACGCAGTATTTT. It is translated as CAWSGVAGTQYF.